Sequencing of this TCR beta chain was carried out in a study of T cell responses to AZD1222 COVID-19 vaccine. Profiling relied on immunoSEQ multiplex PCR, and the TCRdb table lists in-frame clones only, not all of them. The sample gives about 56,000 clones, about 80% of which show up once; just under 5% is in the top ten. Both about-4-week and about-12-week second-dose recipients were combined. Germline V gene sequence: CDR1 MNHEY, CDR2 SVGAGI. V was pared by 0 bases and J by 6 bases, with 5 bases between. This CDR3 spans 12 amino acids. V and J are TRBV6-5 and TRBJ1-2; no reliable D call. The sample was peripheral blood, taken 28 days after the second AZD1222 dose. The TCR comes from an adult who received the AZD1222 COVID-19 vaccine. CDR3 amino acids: CASSYSWDGYTF. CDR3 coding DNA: TGTGCCAGCAGTTACTCGTGGGATGGCTACACCTTC.